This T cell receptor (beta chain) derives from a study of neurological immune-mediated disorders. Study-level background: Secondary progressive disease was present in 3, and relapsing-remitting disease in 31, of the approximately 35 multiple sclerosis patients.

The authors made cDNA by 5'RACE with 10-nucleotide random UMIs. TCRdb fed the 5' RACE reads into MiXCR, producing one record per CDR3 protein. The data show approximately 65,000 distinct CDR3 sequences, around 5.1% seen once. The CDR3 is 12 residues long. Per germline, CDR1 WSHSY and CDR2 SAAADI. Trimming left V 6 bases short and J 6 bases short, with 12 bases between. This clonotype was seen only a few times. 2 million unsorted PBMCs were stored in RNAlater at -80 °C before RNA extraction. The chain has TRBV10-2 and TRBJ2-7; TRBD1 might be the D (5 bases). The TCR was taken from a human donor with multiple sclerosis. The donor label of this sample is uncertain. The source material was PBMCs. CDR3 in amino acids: CASSDSLSEQYF. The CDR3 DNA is TGCGCCAGCAGCGACAGCTTAAGCGAGCAGTACTTC.